Listed below are T cell receptor beta chains from one sample, sequenced in a study of shared clonotypes between healthy human individuals. The data were produced by immunoSEQ multiplex PCR, yet TCRdb's version contains in-frame clones alone and is incomplete. The sample includes some 550,000 clones, roughly 97% of them seen just once. What was sequenced was naive CD4+ T cells sorted from blood. The origin of the receptors is a woman aged 30 to 39 in good health. Both conserved end residues are part of each CDR3. A D gene is named only where the DNA matches it firmly. Clone size is not always given. Where it is, it says once, few, many or a class for expanded clones.

v_call	j_call	clone_size	d_call	cdr3_nt	cdr3_aa
TRBV27	TRBJ2-7	once	.	TGTGCCAGCAGTTTATCGTTCCCCCCGGGCAAGGAGCAGTACTTC	CASSLSFPPGKEQYF
TRBV2	TRBJ2-3	.	TRBD2	TGTGCCAGCAGACCCGAAACACTAGCGGGAGCCTTCACAGATACGCAGTATTTT	CASRPETLAGAFTDTQYF
TRBV6-1	TRBJ2-3	.	TRBD1	TGTGCCAGCAGTGAAGTCAGGGGGCTGGATACGCAGTATTTT	CASSEVRGLDTQYF
TRBV6-6	TRBJ2-7	.	.	TGTGCCAGCACTTCGACAGACTCCTACGAGCAGTACTTC	CASTSTDSYEQYF
TRBV7-2	TRBJ1-5	.	.	TGTGCCAGCAAAATAGTCGGTGGTGGGGCCCAGCATTTT	CASKIVGGGAQHF
TRBV11-2	TRBJ2-7	.	TRBD2	TGTGCCAGCAGCTTTCCTAGCGGGAGGGCAATCCACGAGCAGTACTTC	CASSFPSGRAIHEQYF
TRBV5-6	TRBJ1-2	.	.	TGTGCCAGCAGCTTGCAAGGGAATGGCTACACCTTC	CASSLQGNGYTF
TRBV14	TRBJ1-1	.	.	TGTGCCAGCAGCCTTGGGACGGGCACTGAAGCTTTCTTT	CASSLGTGTEAFF
TRBV4-1	TRBJ2-2	.	TRBD2	TGCGCCAGCAGCCAAGTAGGGACTAGCATCACCGGGGAGCTGTTTTTT	CASSQVGTSITGELFF
TRBV27	TRBJ2-2	once	TRBD1	TGTGCCAGCAGCCGGGACAGGAACACCGGGGAGCTGTTTTTT	CASSRDRNTGELFF
TRBV10-3	TRBJ2-1	.	TRBD2	TGTGCCATCAGTGAGTCCTCCATAAACCCTAGCGGGAGGGAAGGCAATGAGCAGTTCTTC	CAISESSINPSGREGNEQFF
TRBV28	TRBJ2-7	.	TRBD1	TGTGCCAGCAGTTCATCCTGGGGGCGGACAGGGGGTCTCTACGAGCAGTACTTC	CASSSSWGRTGGLYEQYF
TRBV5-1	TRBJ1-1	.	.	TGCGCCAGCAGCTTTGTTTCGGGGGCCACTGAAGCTTTCTTT	CASSFVSGATEAFF
TRBV28	TRBJ1-5	.	.	TGTGCCAGCAGTTTTTGGGGGGATAGCAATCAGCCCCAGCATTTT	CASSFWGDSNQPQHF
TRBV28	TRBJ1-2	.	.	TGTGCCAGCAGTTGGGTACGGGGCTCGGCAAACTATGGCTACACCTTC	CASSWVRGSANYGYTF
TRBV28	TRBJ2-5	.	.	TGTGCCAGCACTATAGGGGGACGAGAGACCCAGTACTTC	CASTIGGRETQYF